One sample yielded the 3 T cell receptor beta chains listed below, sequenced in a study of blood T cell repertoires in COVID-19. Profiling relied on immunoSEQ multiplex PCR, and the TCRdb table lists in-frame clones only, not all of them. There are some 150,000 clones in the sample; about 76% occur only once, and 5% lies in the top ten. The sample consisted of peripheral blood. These receptors were obtained from a woman in her 70s with COVID-19, enrolled during active disease.

This chain connects TRBV28 to TRBJ2-5, with D perhaps matching TRBD2 (5 bases). Trimming cost V 2 bases and J 2 bases, with 9 bases left between them. The length of the CDR3 is 14 residues. Germline loops: CDR1 MDHEN, CDR2 SYDVKM. CDR3 sequence (DNA): TGTGCCAGCAGTTTAGTCGGGAAACAAGAGACCCAGTACTTC. This gives the protein CASSLVGKQETQYF.

V and J are TRBV11-2 and TRBJ1-6, with 7 bases lining up with TRBD1. This CDR3 has 18 residues. V was pared by 4 bases and J by 1 base, with 10 bases of the junction left unmatched. CDR1 and CDR2 (germline): SGHAT, FQNNGV. Here the CDR3 DNA reads TGTGCCAGCAGCTCCCTGACGACAGGGCAATCCTATAATTCACCCCTCCACTTT. Its translation: CASSSLTTGQSYNSPLHF.

This clone has a single count. The chain has TRBV6-4 and TRBJ1-2; the D gene is possibly TRBD1 (5 bases). The V gene lost 0 bases and the J gene lost 8 bases, with 10 bases spanning the gap. This CDR3 contains 13 residues. Germline CDR1 is MRHNA and CDR2 is SNTAGT. The CDR3 DNA sequence: TGTGCCAGCAGTGACTCCAGGGTTAAAGGCTACACCTTC. Residues: CASSDSRVKGYTF.